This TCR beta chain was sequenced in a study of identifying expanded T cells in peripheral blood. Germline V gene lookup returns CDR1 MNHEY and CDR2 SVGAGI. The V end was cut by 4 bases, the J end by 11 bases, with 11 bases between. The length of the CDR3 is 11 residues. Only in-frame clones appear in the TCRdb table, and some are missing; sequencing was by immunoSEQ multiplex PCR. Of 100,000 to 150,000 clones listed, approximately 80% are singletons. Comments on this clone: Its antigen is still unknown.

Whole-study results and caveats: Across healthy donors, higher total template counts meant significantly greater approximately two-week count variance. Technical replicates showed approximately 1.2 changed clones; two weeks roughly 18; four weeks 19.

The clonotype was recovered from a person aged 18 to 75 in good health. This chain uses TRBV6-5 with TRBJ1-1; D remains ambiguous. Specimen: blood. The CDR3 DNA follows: TGTGCCAGCAGTTCTCCCGGTGCGGCTTTCTTT. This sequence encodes CASSSPGAAFF.